Following are 24 T cell receptor beta chains from one sample sequenced in a study of T cells in Graves' hyperthyroidism and ophthalmopathy. TCR beta CDR3 regions were amplified from RNA. The HTBI primer set drove a first-round RT-PCR of the TCR CDR3. TCRdb re-called the multiplex PCR reads with MiXCR, one entry per CDR3 protein. The sample lists over 650,000 distinct CDR3 sequences; 45% were seen once. Sequencing was performed on peripheral blood or thyroid tissue (not recorded which). These receptors all stem from an adult man with Graves' disease, either hyperthyroidism or ophthalmopathy (not recorded which).

About this clonotype: The CDR3 does not end in the conserved phenylalanine or tryptophan, so this is likely a read error. The DNA is left out, because the CDR3 cannot be placed on it with certainty; the CDR3 is given as TCRdb lists it. This sequence joins TRBV25-1 and TRBJ2-1; TRBD2 reflects the table's D call only, with no check against the DNA. The V gene's germline CDR1 is MGHDK and CDR2 SYGVNS. The CDR3 is 8 amino acids in total, end residues counted. The CDR3 spells CASSGLAG.

Comment on this clonotype: A much larger clone lies one base from this, so it may be a read error. The rearrangement uses TRBV7-8 and TRBJ2-7, with 8 bases matching TRBD2. The J segment lost 5 bases and the V segment lost 2 bases, leaving 17 bases of the junction unmatched. There are 18 residues in the CDR3. Germline assignment: CDR1 SGHVS and CDR2 FQNEAQ. The CDR3 nucleotides are TGTGCCAGCAGCTTATATCCGAGGACTAGCTCAACTGGGGACGAGCAGTACTTC. Translation: CASSLYPRTSSTGDEQYF.

V is TRBV5-1 and J is TRBJ2-5; D gene uncertain. There are 14 residues in the CDR3. Germline CDR1 SGHRS, CDR2 YFSETQ. Trimming shortened V by 4 bases and J by 7 bases, and 17 bases separated the two germline ends. CDR3 nucleotide sequence: TGCGCCAGCAGCGATGGCGCGACAACGGGGACCCAGTACTTC. Its translation is CASSDGATTGTQYF. Full variable domain (remainder filled in from reference TRBV5-1 and TRBJ2-5): KAGVTQTPRYLIKTRGQQVTLSCSPISGHRSVSWYQQTPGQGLQFLFEYFSETQRNKGNFPGRFSGRQFSNSRSEMNVSTLELGDSALYLCASSDGATTGTQYFGPGTRLLVL.

The chain carries TRBV6-5 and TRBJ2-7; no clear D. Matching the DNA end better, TRBJ2-5 makes the J call doubtful. This CDR3 comprises 13 residues. Germline V gives CDR1 MNHEY, CDR2 SVGAGI. The CDR3 DNA reads TGTGCCAGCAGTTGCTCGAACTTCGAGACCCAGTACTTC. As protein: CASSCSNFETQYF.

This rearrangement joins TRBV7-9 to TRBJ1-4; tentative D call: TRBD1 (6 bases). The CDR3 runs to 17 residues. The ends were cut back, 1 base at V and 10 bases at J, with 22 bases in the middle. Germline CDR1 SEHNR, CDR2 FQNEAQ (reference sequence). This CDR3 is CASSLGSGGTPPVKLFF. As DNA, the CDR3 is TGTGCCAGCAGCTTAGGGTCCGGGGGGACACCACCCGTAAAACTGTTTTTT.

V is TRBV9 and J is TRBJ1-2; possible D gene TRBD1, 6 bases. Trimming cost V 2 bases and J 12 bases, with 17 bases left between them. This CDR3 is 13 amino acids long. Germline V CDR1 and CDR2: SGDLS, YYNGEE. The CDR3 region has the DNA TGTGCCAGCAGCGTCTCCGGGGGGCCTGGAAACACCTTC. Amino acid sequence: CASSVSGGPGNTF.

This clonotype was seen a single time. CDR3 region: CASSQAPGTGTYEQYF. The CDR3, as DNA: TGCGCCAGCAGCCAGGCACCGGGGACAGGGACCTACGAGCAGTACTTC. The chain carries TRBV5-1 and TRBJ2-7; the match to TRBD1 covers 9 bases. This CDR3 comprises 16 residues. Unmatched junction bases numbered 10, after V lost 4 bases and J lost 2 bases. From germline, CDR1 is SGHRS and CDR2 YFSETQ.

The CDR3 bases are TGTGCCAGTCGGTCAGAGGGGGGAGCCACTGAAGCTTTCTTT. It encodes CASRSEGGATEAFF. V gene TRBV19 combines with J gene TRBJ1-1; possible D gene TRBD1, 6 bases. The CDR3 totals 14 residues. V lost 8 bases, J lost 4 bases, and 17 bases lay in between. CDR1 and CDR2 from the germline V gene are LNHDA and SQIVND (reference sequence).

With respect to this clonotype: The junction departs from germline at one end; a sequencing error may be responsible. The CDR3 DNA follows: TGTGCCAGCGGTTACGGGGGTAATGGCTACACCTTC. As protein: CASGYGGNGYTF. The chain recombines TRBV6-5 with TRBJ1-2, with D tentatively TRBD1 (5 bases). Per the germline V gene, CDR1 is MNHEY and CDR2 is SVGAGI. This CDR3 is 12 amino acids long.

This clonotype has a handful of counts. V usage is TRBV6-1 and J usage is TRBJ1-5; TRBD1 matches 7 bases. J gave up 5 bases and V 3 bases, and 7 bases lay outside the gene matches. The length of the CDR3 is 15 residues. Germline V lookup: CDR1 MNHNS, CDR2 SASEGT. CDR3 bases: TGTGCCAGCAGTGAGTGGCAGGGGGGCCATCAGCCCCAGCATTTT. Translating it yields CASSEWQGGHQPQHF.

The V and J genes are TRBV7-9 and TRBJ1-2; D is uncertain. V was shortened by 3 bases and J by 7 bases, with 12 bases between the two germline ends. The CDR3 is 13 amino acids. CDR1 SEHNR and CDR2 FQNEAQ come from the germline V gene (reference sequence). CDR3: CASSLSLMGGYTF. CDR3 DNA: TGTGCCAGCAGCTTGTCACTCATGGGTGGCTACACCTTC.

V and J are TRBV2 and TRBJ1-5; a possible D gene is TRBD1 (5 bases). Germline CDR1 reads SNHLY; CDR2 reads FYNNEI. The CDR3 is 13 residues long. The CDR3 DNA reads as TGTGCTAGGGTGGGGGGTAGCAATCAGCCCCAGCATTTT. This translates into CARVGGSNQPQHF.

This chain uses TRBV6-5 with TRBJ2-7; 7 positions agree with TRBD2. V lost 7 bases to trimming and J lost 6 bases; unmatched junction nucleotides: 15. Germline assignment: CDR1 MNHEY and CDR2 SVGAGI. The CDR3 sequence is 15 residues long. CDR3 in DNA: TGTGCCAGCAAGAGTCCGGGAGGAGCTTCCGGCGAGCAGTACTTC. It specifies CASKSPGGASGEQYF.

With respect to this clonotype: A read error may explain this, as a much larger clone is one base away. This rearrangement joins TRBV2 to TRBJ1-5; 8 bases are a match to TRBD1. The CDR3 runs 15 residues. CDR1 SNHLY and CDR2 FYNNEI come from the germline V gene. CDR3 sequence (DNA): TGTGCCAGCAGTTTAGCCACAGGGGGTAATCAGCTCCAGCATTTT. Translating gives CASSLATGGNQLQHF.

This clonotype was observed a few times. V gene TRBV7-9 combines with J gene TRBJ1-2; possibly TRBD1 for D (5 bases). Germline values: CDR1 SEHNR, CDR2 FQNEAQ (reference sequence). V gave up 3 bases and J gave up 2 bases, with 13 bases separating them. The CDR3 consists of 15 residues. CDR3 protein: CASSFGSGTNYGYTF. CDR3 DNA sequence: TGTGCCAGCAGCTTCGGATCCGGGACCAACTATGGCTACACCTTC.

This clonotype occurred a few times. The genes are TRBV12-5 and TRBJ1-4; no clear D gene. CDR3 size: 12 residues. Trimming stripped 1 base from V and 11 bases from J, with 8 bases between. Germline CDR1 and CDR2: LGHNT and FRNRAP. In DNA, the CDR3 is TGTGCTAGTGGTTTGGGGACGGGGAAACTGTTTTTT. Translating it yields CASGLGTGKLFF. Full variable domain (remainder filled in from reference TRBV12-5 and TRBJ1-4): DARVTQTPRHKVTEMGQEVTMRCQPILGHNTVFWYRQTMMQGLELLAYFRNRAPLDDSGMPKDRFSAEMPDATLATLKIQPSEPRDSAVYFCASGLGTGKLFFGSGTQLSVL.

The sample holds many counts of this clonotype. The chain is built from TRBV24-1 and TRBJ1-5; possible D gene TRBD1, 6 bases. Deletions cut 3 bases from V and 4 bases from J, with 12 bases between. The V gene's germline CDR1 is KGHDR and CDR2 SFDVKD. The CDR3 sequence is 15 residues long. The CDR3 bases are TGTGCCACCAGTGATGCCTCCCAGGGGAATCAGCCCCAGCATTTT. Its protein product is CATSDASQGNQPQHF.

V is TRBV29-1 and J is TRBJ1-6, with a possible D match to TRBD1 (6 bases). This CDR3 contains 14 residues. Germline lookup yields CDR1 SQVTM and CDR2 ANQGSEA. Between the trimmed V and J ends, which lost 1 base and 8 bases, there was a span of 12 bases. The CDR3 reads CSVEGSGGDSPLHF. CDR3 sequence (DNA): TGCAGCGTTGAAGGCTCCGGGGGCGATTCACCCCTCCACTTT.

This clonotype was recorded many times. The chain has TRBV18 and TRBJ1-5; unclear D gene. The CDR3 extends over 14 amino acids. Germline V gene sequence: CDR1 KGHSH, CDR2 LQKENI. The V end was cut by 2 bases, the J end by 1 base, with 6 bases between. In DNA, the CDR3 is TGTGCCAGCTCACCAGGGCCCAGCAATCAGCCCCAGCATTTT. The encoded protein is CASSPGPSNQPQHF. Combining the CDR3 with reference TRBV18 and TRBJ1-5 gives the whole variable domain NAGVMQNPRHLVRRRGQEARLRCSPMKGHSHVYWYRQLPEEGLKFMVYLQKENIIDESGMPKERFSAEFPKEGPSILRIQQVVRGDSAAYFCASSPGPSNQPQHFGDGTRLSIL.

The J gene is TRBJ1-5, the V gene TRBV4-1, with no clear D. CDR1 is MGHRA and CDR2 is YSYEKL in the germline V gene. The CDR3 covers 15 residues. V was shortened by 3 bases and J by 0 bases, with 9 bases between the two germline ends. CDR3 region: CASSQRLFSNQPQHF. CDR3 nucleotide sequence: TGCGCCAGCAGCCAGCGTCTTTTTAGCAATCAGCCCCAGCATTTT.

This chain links TRBV2 with TRBJ1-5, with D uncertain. The germline V gene encodes CDR1 SNHLY and CDR2 FYNNEI. Trimming cost V 3 bases and J 4 bases, with 7 bases left between them. The CDR3 has 13 residues. The CDR3 coding sequence is TGTGCCAGCAGTGAGATCGAGAATCAGCCCCAGCATTTT. Its protein is CASSEIENQPQHF.

At least ten counts were recorded for this clonotype. The chain combines TRBV10-3 with TRBJ1-1, with D unresolved. The germline gives CDR1 ENHRY, CDR2 SYGVKD. V was cut by 6 bases and J by 0 bases, with 2 bases left in between. CDR3 size: 11 residues. The CDR3 DNA follows: TGTGCCATCAGGGTGAACACTGAAGCTTTCTTT. This gives the protein CAIRVNTEAFF.

Worth noting for this clonotype: The germline gene is not matched at one end of the junction; a read error may be the cause. This chain uses TRBV7-3 with TRBJ2-5, with D unclear. The CDR3 loop spans 13 amino acids. Germline CDR1 and CDR2: SGHTA and FQGTGA. The CDR3 region is CASSLWRTETQYF. The CDR3 nucleotides read TGCGCCAGCAGCTTATGGCGGACGGAGACCCAGTACTTC. The full variable domain, in which reference TRBV7-3 and TRBJ2-5 provide the parts outside the CDR3, is GAGVSQTPSNKVTEKGKYVELRCDPISGHTALYWYRQSLGQGPEFLIYFQGTGAADDSGLPNDRFFAVRPEGSVSTLKIQRTERGDSAVYLCASSLWRTETQYFGPGTRLLVL.

This clonotype was seen only a few times. The rearrangement uses TRBV13 and TRBJ1-1, with D perhaps TRBD1 (5 bases). The CDR3 has 14 amino acids. Trimming took off 4 bases at V and 0 bases at J, with 9 bases between the two ends. Looked up from germline, CDR1 is PRHDT and CDR2 is FYEKMQ (reference sequence). The CDR3 DNA reads TGTGCCAGCAGCTCGGCGGACATGAACACTGAAGCTTTCTTT. Protein: CASSSADMNTEAFF.